Listed here is a single T cell receptor beta chain. No antigen is known for it. This specimen belongs to a study of cytomegalovirus exposure and HLA in healthy donors. Overall study context: Of roughly 360 genotyped donors, 81% grouped in the Caucasian-associated ancestry cluster.

J was trimmed by 5 bases and V by 10 bases; bases with no gene match: 10. CDR1 and CDR2 from the germline V gene are ENHRY and SYGVKD. The CDR3 covers 15 residues. A multiplex PCR was run with 60 Vbeta primers and 13 Jbeta primers. The protocol was immunoSEQ multiplex PCR, while the TCRdb copy is restricted to in-frame clones and leaves out a portion. The table lists 100,000 to 150,000 clones, around 79% of them singletons. General observations from the study: Later analysis identified several of the most significant clusters that appeared linked to common viral pathogens. The investigators catalogued 164 TCR beta chains as cytomegalovirus-associated. Most subjects' HLA-A and HLA-B alleles were reportedly predicted from TCR beta sequences.

Sequences were obtained from PBMCs. The J gene is TRBJ2-2, the V gene TRBV10-3, with 10 bases identical to TRBD2. This clonotype originated in a woman in her thirties or forties in good health and CMV-seronegative. CDR3 in DNA: TGTGCCACCTCAGCGGGAGGGCCACGGACCGGGGAGCTGTTTTTT. This gives the protein CATSAGGPRTGELFF.